This passage covers 3 T cell receptor beta chains from one sample sequenced in a study of T cells in localized non-small cell lung cancer. Produced via immunoSEQ multiplex PCR; TCRdb's table is partial and in-frame only. The table lists 25,000 to 30,000 clones, over 85% of them singletons, with roughly 2.8% in the top ten. The source was peripheral blood, collected before any cancer treatment. The receptors originated from a woman aged 18-49 years with stage I lung adenocarcinoma.

This chain links TRBV30 with TRBJ2-7; perhaps TRBD1 as D (7 bases). Germline loops: CDR1 GTSNPN, CDR2 SVGIG (reference sequence). The CDR3 covers 11 residues. The ends were cut back, 5 bases at V and 7 bases at J, with 12 bases in the middle. The CDR3 nucleotides are TGTGCCTGGGGAGGGGGCTGGGAGCAGTACTTC. Translated: CAWGGGWEQYF.

This clone occurred once. The gene calls are TRBV18 and TRBJ2-7; D is perhaps TRBD1 (5 bases). This CDR3 contains 14 residues. CDR1 is KGHSH, CDR2 LQKENI, per germline. V was pared by 4 bases and J by 1 base, with 11 bases between. The CDR3 region is CASSLPGISYEQYF. The CDR3, as DNA: TGTGCCAGCTCACTGCCAGGGATATCCTACGAGCAGTACTTC. Combining the CDR3 with reference TRBV18 and TRBJ2-7 gives the whole variable domain NAGVMQNPRHLVRRRGQEARLRCSPMKGHSHVYWYRQLPEEGLKFMVYLQKENIIDESGMPKERFSAEFPKEGPSILRIQQVVRGDSAAYFCASSLPGISYEQYFGPGTRLTVT.

The chain couples TRBV4-2 to TRBJ2-7; the match to TRBD2 covers 14 bases. The CDR3 covers 17 residues. Germline trimming cut 2 bases from V and 3 bases from J; bases unmatched to any gene: 6. Per germline, CDR1 LGHNA and CDR2 YNFKEQ. For the CDR3, the DNA is TGTGCCAGCAGCCAAACGGGACTAGCGGGAGATGTCTACGAGCAGTACTTC. Translation gives CASSQTGLAGDVYEQYF.